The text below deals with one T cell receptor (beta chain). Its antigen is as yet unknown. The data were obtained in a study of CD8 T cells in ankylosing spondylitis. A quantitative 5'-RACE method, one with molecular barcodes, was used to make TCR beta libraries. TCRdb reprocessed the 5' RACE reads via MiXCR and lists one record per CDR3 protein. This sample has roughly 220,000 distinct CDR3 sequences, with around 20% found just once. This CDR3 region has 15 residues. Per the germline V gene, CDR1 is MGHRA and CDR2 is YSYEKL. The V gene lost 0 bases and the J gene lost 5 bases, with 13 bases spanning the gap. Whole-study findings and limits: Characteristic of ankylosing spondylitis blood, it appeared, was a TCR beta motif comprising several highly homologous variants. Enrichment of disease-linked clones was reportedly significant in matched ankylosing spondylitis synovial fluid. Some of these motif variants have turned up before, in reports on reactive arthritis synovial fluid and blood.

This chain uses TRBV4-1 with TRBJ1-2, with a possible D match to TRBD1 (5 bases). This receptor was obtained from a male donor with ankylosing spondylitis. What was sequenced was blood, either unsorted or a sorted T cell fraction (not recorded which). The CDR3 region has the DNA TGCGCCAGCAGCCAAGACGGGGGACGTTTTTATGGCTACACCTTC. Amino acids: CASSQDGGRFYGYTF.